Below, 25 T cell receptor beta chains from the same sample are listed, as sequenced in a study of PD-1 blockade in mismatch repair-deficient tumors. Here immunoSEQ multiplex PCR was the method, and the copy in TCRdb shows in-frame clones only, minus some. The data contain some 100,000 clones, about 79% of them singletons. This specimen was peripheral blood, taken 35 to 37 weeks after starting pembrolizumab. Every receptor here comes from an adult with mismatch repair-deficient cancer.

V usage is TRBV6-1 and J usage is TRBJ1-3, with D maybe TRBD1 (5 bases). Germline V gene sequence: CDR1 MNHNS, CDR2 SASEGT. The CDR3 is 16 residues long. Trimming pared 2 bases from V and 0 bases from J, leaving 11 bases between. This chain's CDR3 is CASSEPGGISGNTIYF. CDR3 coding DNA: TGTGCCAGCAGTGAACCTGGGGGGATCTCTGGAAACACCATATATTTT.

CDR3 sequence (DNA): TGTGCCAGCAGCCTAGGGCTGGGAACGGATGGCTACACCTTC. Translation: CASSLGLGTDGYTF. The chain joins TRBV7-2 to TRBJ1-2; D gene ambiguous. The CDR3 has 14 amino acids. Germline V CDR1 and CDR2: SGHTA, FQGNSA. V was shortened by 5 bases and J by 6 bases, with 16 bases between the two germline ends.

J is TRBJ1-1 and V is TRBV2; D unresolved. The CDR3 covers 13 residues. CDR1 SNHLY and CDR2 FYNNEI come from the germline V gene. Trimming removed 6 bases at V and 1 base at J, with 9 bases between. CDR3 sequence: CASRLGQNTEAFF. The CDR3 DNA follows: TGTGCCAGCAGATTGGGCCAGAACACTGAAGCTTTCTTT.

Here the CDR3 DNA reads TGTGCCAGTAATCGGGACTCTGGGGCCAACGTCCTGACTTTC. This codes for CASNRDSGANVLTF. This chain connects TRBV19 to TRBJ2-6, with TRBD2 as a possible D gene (5 bases). The V end was cut by 7 bases, the J end by 0 bases, with 7 bases between. The CDR3 runs 14 residues. CDR1 is LNHDA and CDR2 is SQIVND in the germline V gene (reference sequence).

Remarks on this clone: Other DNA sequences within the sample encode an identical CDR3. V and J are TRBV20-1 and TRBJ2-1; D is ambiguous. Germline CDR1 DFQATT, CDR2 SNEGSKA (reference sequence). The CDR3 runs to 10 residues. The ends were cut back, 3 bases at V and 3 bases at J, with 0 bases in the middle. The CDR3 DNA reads TGCAGTGCTAGCTACAATGAGCAGTTCTTC. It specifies CSASYNEQFF.

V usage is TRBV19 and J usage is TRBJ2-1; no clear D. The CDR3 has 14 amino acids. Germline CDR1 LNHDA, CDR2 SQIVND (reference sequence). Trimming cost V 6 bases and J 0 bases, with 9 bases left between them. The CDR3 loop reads CASSAPYSYNEQFF. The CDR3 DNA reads TGTGCCAGTAGCGCGCCCTACTCCTACAATGAGCAGTTCTTC.

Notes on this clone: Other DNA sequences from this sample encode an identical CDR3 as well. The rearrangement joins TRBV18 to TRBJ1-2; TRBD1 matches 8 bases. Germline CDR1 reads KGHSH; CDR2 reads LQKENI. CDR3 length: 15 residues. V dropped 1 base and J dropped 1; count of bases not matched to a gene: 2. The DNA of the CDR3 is TGTGCCAGCTCACCACAAGGACAGGGTAACTATGGCTACACCTTC. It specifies CASSPQGQGNYGYTF.

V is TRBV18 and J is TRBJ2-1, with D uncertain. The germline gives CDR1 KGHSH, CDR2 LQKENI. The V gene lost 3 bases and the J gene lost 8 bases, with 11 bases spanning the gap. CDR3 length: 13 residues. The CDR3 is CASSPALGDEQFF. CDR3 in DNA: TGTGCCAGCTCACCGGCCTTAGGCGATGAGCAGTTCTTC.

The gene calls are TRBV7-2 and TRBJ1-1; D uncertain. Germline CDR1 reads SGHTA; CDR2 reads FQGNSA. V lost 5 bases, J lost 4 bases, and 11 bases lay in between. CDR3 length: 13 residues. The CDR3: CASSRAGGTEAFF. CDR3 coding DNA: TGTGCCAGCAGCCGGGCAGGCGGCACTGAAGCTTTCTTT.

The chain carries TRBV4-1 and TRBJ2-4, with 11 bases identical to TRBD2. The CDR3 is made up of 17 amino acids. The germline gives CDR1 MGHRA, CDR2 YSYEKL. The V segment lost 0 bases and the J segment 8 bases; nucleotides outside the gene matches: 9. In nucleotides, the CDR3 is TGCGCCAGCAGCCAAGAAAGAGGCACTAGCGGGAGTGACATTCAGTACTTC. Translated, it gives CASSQERGTSGSDIQYF.

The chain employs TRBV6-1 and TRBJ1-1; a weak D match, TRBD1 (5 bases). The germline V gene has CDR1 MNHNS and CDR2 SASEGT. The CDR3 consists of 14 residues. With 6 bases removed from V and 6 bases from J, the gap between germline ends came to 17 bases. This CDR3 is CASSSDGGFAEAFF. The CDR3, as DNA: TGTGCCAGCAGCTCAGACGGGGGATTTGCTGAAGCTTTCTTT.

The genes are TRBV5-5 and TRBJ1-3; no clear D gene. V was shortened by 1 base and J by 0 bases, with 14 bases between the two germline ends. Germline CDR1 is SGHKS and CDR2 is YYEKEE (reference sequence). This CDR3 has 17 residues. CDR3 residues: CASSLLGWESSGNTIYF. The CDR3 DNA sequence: TGTGCCAGCAGCTTGTTAGGCTGGGAAAGCTCTGGAAACACCATATATTTT.

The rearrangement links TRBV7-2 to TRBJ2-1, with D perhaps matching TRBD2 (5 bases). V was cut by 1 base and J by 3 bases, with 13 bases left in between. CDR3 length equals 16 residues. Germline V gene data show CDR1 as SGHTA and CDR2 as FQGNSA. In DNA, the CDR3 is TGTGCCAGCAGCTTAGGCGGCGGGTCCGTCTACAATGAGCAGTTCTTC. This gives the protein CASSLGGGSVYNEQFF.

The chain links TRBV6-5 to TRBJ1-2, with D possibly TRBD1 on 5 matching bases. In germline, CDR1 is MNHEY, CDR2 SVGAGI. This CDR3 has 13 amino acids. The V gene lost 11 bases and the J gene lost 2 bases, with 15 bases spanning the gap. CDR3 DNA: TGTGCCGCCAGGCGGGGGTTAAACTATGGCTACACCTTC. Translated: CAARRGLNYGYTF.

The DNA of the CDR3 is TGTGCCAGTAGTAACAGGTACCAAGAGACCCAGTACTTC. It is translated as CASSNRYQETQYF. J is TRBJ2-5 and V is TRBV19; a possible D gene is TRBD1 (5 bases). Germline V gene data show CDR1 as LNHDA and CDR2 as SQIVND (reference sequence). The CDR3 consists of 13 residues. V lost 4 bases to trimming and J lost 0 bases, with 6 bases between them.

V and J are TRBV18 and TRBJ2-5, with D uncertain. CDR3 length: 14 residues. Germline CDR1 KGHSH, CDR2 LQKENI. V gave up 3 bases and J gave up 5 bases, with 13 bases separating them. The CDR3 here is CASSPEGLSETQYF. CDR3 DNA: TGTGCCAGCTCACCGGAAGGCTTGTCGGAGACCCAGTACTTC. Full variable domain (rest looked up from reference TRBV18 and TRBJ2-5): NAGVMQNPRHLVRRRGQEARLRCSPMKGHSHVYWYRQLPEEGLKFMVYLQKENIIDESGMPKERFSAEFPKEGPSILRIQQVVRGDSAAYFCASSPEGLSETQYFGPGTRLLVL.

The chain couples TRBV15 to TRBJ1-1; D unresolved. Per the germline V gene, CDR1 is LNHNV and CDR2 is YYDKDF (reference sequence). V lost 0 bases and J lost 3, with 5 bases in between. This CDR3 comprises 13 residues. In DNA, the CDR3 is TGTGCCACCAGCAGAGAGGAGTACACTGAAGCTTTCTTT. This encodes CATSREEYTEAFF. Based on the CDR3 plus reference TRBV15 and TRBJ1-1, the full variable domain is DAMVIQNPRYQVTQFGKPVTLSCSQTLNHNVMYWYQQKSSQAPKLLFHYYDKDFNNEADTPDNFQSRRPNTSFCFLDIRSPGLGDTAMYLCATSREEYTEAFFGQGTRLTVV.

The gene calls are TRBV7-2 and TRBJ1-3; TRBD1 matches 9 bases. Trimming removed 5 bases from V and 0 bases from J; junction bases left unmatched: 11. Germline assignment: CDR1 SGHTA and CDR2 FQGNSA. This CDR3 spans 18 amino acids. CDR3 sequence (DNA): TGTGCCAGCAGCGGGGGAGGGACAGGGTTCGGCTCTGGAAACACCATATATTTT. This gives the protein CASSGGGTGFGSGNTIYF.

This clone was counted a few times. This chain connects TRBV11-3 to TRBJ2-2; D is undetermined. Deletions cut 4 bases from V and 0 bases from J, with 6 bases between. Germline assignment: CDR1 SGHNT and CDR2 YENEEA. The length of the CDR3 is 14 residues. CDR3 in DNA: TGTGCCAGCAGCTCAAACCCGAACACCGGGGAGCTGTTTTTT. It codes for CASSSNPNTGELFF.

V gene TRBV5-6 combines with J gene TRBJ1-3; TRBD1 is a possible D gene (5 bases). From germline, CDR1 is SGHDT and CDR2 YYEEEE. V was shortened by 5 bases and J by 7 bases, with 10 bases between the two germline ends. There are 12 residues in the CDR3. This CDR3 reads CASSLQANTIYF. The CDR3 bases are TGTGCCAGCAGTTTACAGGCTAACACCATATATTTT.

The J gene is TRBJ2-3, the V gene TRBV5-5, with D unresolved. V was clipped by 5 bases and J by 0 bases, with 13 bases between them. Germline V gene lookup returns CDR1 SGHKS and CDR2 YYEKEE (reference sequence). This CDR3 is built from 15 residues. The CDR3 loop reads CASSLPTESTDTQYF. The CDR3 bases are TGTGCCAGCAGTTTACCGACCGAGAGCACAGATACGCAGTATTTT.

This CDR3 is CASSIRSGIGNQPQHF. The CDR3 DNA reads TGTGCCAGTAGTATCAGATCGGGAATTGGCAATCAGCCCCAGCATTTT. The chain uses TRBV19 and TRBJ1-5; D is uncertain. The CDR3 has 16 amino acids. Trimming took off 3 bases at V and 2 bases at J, with 14 bases between the two ends. Looked up from germline, CDR1 is LNHDA and CDR2 is SQIVND (reference sequence).

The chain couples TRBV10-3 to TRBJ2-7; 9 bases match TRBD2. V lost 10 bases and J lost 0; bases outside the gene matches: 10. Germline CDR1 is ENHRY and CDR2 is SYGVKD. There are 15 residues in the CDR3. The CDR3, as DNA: TGTGCCACGAGCGGGGGGCGGGAGAACTCCTACGAGCAGTACTTC. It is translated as CATSGGRENSYEQYF.

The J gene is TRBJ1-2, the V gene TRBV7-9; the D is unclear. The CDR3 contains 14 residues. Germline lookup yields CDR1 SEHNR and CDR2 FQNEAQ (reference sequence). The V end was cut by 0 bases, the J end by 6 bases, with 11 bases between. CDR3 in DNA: TGTGCCAGCAGCTTAGCACCGAGGCTGGATGGCTACACCTTC. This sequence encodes CASSLAPRLDGYTF.

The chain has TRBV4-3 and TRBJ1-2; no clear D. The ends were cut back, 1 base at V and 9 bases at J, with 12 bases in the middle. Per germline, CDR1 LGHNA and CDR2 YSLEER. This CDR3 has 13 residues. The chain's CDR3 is CASSQVMKGRYTF. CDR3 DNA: TGCGCCAGCAGCCAAGTGATGAAAGGACGCTACACCTTC.